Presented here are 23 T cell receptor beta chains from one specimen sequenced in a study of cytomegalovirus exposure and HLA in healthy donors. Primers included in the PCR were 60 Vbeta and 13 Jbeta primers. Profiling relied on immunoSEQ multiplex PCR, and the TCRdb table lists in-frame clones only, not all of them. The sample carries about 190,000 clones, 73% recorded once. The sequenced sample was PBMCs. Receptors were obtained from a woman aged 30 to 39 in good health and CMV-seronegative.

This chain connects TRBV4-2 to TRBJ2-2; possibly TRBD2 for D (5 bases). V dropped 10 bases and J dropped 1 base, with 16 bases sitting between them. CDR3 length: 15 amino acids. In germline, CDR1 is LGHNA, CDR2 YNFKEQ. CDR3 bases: TGTGCCACCGACCCGGGGAGCGGGAACACCGGGGAGCTGTTTTTT. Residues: CATDPGSGNTGELFF.

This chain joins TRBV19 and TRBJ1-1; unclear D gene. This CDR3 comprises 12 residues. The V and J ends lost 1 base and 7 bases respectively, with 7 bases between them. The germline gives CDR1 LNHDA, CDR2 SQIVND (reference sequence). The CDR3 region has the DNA TGTGCCAGTAGTATAGGCGGGATTGAAGCTTTCTTT. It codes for CASSIGGIEAFF.

CDR3 in amino acids: CASSISYGMNTEAFF. The CDR3 bases are TGTGCCAGTAGTATTTCGTACGGGATGAACACTGAAGCTTTCTTT. This sequence joins TRBV19 and TRBJ1-1; D is undetermined. V was trimmed by 3 bases and J by 0 bases, leaving 11 bases between them. The CDR3 spans 15 residues. The germline CDR1 and CDR2 sequences are LNHDA and SQIVND (reference sequence).

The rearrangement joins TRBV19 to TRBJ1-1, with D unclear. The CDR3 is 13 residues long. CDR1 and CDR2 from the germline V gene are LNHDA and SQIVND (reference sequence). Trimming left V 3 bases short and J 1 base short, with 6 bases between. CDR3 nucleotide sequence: TGTGCCAGTAGTATGTATTCGAACACTGAAGCTTTCTTT. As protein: CASSMYSNTEAFF.

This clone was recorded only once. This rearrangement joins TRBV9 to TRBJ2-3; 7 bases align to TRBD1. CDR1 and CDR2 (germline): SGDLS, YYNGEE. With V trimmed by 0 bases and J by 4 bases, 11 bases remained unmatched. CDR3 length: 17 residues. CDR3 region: CASSVAREQGSSDTQYF. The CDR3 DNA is TGTGCCAGCAGCGTAGCCCGGGAACAGGGGTCTTCAGATACGCAGTATTTT.

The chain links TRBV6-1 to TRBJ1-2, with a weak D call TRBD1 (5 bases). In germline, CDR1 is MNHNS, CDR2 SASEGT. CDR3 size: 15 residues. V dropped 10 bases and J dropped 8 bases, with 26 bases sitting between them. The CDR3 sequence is CATRAWEGRTYGYTF. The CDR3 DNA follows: TGTGCCACGAGGGCTTGGGAGGGACGGACCTACGGCTACACCTTC.

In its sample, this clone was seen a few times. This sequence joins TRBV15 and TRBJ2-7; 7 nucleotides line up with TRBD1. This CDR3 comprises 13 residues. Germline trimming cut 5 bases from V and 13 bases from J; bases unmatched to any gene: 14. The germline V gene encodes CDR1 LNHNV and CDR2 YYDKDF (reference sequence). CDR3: CATSLTRQGERYF. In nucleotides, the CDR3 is TGTGCCACCAGCCTAACGAGACAGGGCGAGCGATACTTC.

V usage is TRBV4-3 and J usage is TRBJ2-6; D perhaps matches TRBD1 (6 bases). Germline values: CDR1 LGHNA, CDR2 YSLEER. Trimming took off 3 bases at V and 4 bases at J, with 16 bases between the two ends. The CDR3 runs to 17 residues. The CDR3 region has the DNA TGCGCCAGCAGCCACGGTAGCAGGGGACGCGGGGCCAACGTCCTGACTTTC. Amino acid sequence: CASSHGSRGRGANVLTF.

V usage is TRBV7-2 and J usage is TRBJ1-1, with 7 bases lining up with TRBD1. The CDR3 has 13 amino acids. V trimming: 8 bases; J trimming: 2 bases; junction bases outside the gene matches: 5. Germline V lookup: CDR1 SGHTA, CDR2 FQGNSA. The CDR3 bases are TGTGCCAGCTGTAAAGGGGGCAACACTGAAGCTTTCTTT. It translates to CASCKGGNTEAFF.

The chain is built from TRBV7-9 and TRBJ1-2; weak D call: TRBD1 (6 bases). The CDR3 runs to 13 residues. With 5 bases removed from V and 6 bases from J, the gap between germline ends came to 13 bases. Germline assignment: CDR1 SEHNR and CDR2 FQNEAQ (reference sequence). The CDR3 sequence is CASSTPYRDGYTF. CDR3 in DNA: TGTGCCAGCAGCACGCCATACAGGGATGGCTACACCTTC.

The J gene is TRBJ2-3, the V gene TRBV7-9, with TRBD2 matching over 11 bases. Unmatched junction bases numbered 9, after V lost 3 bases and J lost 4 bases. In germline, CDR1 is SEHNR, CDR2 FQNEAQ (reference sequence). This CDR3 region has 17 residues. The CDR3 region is CASSFLAGGVVPDTQYF. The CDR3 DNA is TGTGCCAGCAGCTTCCTAGCGGGGGGAGTTGTTCCAGATACGCAGTATTTT.

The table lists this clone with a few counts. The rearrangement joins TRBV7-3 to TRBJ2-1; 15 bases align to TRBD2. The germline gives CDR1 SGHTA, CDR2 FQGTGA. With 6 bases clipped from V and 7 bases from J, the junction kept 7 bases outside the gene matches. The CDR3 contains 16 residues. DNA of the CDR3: TGTGCCAGCAGTGCTGGACTAGCGGGGGGGACTAATGAGCAGTTCTTC. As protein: CASSAGLAGGTNEQFF.

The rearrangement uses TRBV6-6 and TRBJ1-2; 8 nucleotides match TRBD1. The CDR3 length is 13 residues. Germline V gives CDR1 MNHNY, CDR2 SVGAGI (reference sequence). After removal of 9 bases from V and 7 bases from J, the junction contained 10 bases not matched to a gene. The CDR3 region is CASNSQGESGYTF. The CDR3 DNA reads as TGTGCCAGTAATTCACAGGGGGAGAGTGGCTACACCTTC.

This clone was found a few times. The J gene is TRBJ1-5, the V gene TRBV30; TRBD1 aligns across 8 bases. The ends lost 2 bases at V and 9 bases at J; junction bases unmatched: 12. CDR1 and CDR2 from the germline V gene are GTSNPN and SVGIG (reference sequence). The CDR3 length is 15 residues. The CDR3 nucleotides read TGTGCCTGGAGTCTCTCTGGACAGGGCCTCTGGCCCCAGCATTTT. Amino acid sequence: CAWSLSGQGLWPQHF.

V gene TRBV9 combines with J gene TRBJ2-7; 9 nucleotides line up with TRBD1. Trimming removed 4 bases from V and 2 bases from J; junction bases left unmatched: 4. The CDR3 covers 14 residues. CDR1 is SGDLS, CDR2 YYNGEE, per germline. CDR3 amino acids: CASSTTGGAYEQYF. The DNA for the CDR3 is TGTGCCAGCAGCACCACAGGGGGCGCCTACGAGCAGTACTTC.

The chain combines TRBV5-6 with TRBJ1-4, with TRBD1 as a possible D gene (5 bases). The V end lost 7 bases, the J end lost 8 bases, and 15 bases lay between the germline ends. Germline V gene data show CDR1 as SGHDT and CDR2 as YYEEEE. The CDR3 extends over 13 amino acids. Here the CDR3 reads CASHPTGDEKLFF. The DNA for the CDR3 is TGTGCCAGCCACCCCACGGGGGACGAAAAACTGTTTTTT.

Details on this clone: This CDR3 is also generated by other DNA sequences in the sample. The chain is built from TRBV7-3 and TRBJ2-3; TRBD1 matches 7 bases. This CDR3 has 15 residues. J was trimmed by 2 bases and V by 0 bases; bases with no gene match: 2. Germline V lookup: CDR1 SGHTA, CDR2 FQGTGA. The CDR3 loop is CASSLTGGNTDTQYF. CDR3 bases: TGTGCCAGCAGCTTAACAGGGGGCAACACAGATACGCAGTATTTT.

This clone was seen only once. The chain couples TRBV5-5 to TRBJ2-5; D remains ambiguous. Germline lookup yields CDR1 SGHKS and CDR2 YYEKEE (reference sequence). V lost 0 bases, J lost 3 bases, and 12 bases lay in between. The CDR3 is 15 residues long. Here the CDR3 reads CASSLGATSKETQYF. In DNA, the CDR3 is TGTGCCAGCAGCTTGGGTGCGACATCCAAAGAGACCCAGTACTTC. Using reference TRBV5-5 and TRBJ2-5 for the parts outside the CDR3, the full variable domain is DAGVTQSPTHLIKTRGQQVTLRCSPISGHKSVSWYQQVLGQGPQFIFQYYEKEERGRGNFPDRFSARQFPNYSSELNVNALLLGDSALYLCASSLGATSKETQYFGPGTRLLVL.

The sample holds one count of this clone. The DNA for the CDR3 is TGTGCCAGCAGCTCCACAGGGTGGAGTAGGGAGCAGTACTTC. It is translated as CASSSTGWSREQYF. The chain uses TRBV7-3 and TRBJ2-7; TRBD1 might be the D (6 bases). The CDR3 has 14 residues. Trimming removed 4 bases at V and 7 bases at J, with 17 bases between. Germline assignment: CDR1 SGHTA and CDR2 FQGTGA. Full variable domain (outside the CDR3, taken from reference TRBV7-3 and TRBJ2-7): GAGVSQTPSNKVTEKGKYVELRCDPISGHTALYWYRQSLGQGPEFLIYFQGTGAADDSGLPNDRFFAVRPEGSVSTLKIQRTERGDSAVYLCASSSTGWSREQYFGPGTRLTVT.

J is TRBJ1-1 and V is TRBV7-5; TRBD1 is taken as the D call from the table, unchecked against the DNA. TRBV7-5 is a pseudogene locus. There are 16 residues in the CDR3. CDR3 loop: CVRSFTGTGVGTEAFF. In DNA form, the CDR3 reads TGTGTCAGAAGCTTTACCGGGACAGGGGTTGGGACTGAAGCTTTCTTT.

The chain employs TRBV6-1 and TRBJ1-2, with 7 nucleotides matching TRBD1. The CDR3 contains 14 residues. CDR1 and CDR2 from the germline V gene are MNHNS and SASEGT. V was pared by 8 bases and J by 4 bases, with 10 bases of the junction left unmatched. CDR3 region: CASGYRDSVYGYTF. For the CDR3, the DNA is TGTGCCAGCGGATACCGGGACAGCGTCTATGGCTACACCTTC.

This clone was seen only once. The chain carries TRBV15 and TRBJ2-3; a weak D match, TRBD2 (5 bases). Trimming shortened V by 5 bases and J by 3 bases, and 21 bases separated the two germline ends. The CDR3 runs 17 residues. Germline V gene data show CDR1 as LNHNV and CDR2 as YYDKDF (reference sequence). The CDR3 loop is CATSPPLGLTVTDTQYF. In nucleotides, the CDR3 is TGTGCCACCAGCCCTCCCCTTGGACTTACCGTAACAGATACGCAGTATTTT.

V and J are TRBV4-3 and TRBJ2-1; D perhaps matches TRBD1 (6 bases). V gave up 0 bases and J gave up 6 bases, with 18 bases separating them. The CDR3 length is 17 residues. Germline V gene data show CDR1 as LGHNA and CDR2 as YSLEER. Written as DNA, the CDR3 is TGCGCCAGCAGCCAAGATCGGACAGTCGGAGTTGTCAATGAGCAGTTCTTC. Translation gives CASSQDRTVGVVNEQFF.